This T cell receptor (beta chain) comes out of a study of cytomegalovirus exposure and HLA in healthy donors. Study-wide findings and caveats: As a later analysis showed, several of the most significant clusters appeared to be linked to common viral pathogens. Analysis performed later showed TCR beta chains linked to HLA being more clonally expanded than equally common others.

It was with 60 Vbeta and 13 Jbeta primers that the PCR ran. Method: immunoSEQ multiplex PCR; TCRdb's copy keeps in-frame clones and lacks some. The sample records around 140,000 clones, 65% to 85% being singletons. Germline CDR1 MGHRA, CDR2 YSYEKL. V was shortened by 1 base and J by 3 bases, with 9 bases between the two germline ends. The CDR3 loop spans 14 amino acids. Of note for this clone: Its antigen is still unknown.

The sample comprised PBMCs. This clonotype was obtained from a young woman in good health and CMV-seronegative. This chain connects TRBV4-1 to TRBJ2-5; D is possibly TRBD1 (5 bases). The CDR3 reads CASSQVVGEETQYF. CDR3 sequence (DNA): TGCGCCAGCAGCCAAGTGGTAGGGGAAGAGACCCAGTACTTC.